This record covers a single T cell receptor beta chain. Its antigen is undetermined. This record belongs to a study of cytomegalovirus exposure and HLA in healthy donors. Study-wide results and caveats: V- and J-gene trimming of TCR beta was linked (in a later analysis) to a missense DCLRE1C variant.

Use of 60 Vbeta and 13 Jbeta primers characterized the PCR. Generated by immunoSEQ multiplex PCR, the TCRdb table keeps only in-frame clones and is missing some. The sample has about 98,000 clones, about four fifths seen once. From germline, CDR1 is SGHAT and CDR2 FQNNGV. CDR3 length: 14 amino acids. Trimming removed 1 base at V and 2 bases at J, with 8 bases between. The sample consisted of PBMCs. The J gene is TRBJ1-2, the V gene TRBV11-2; no reliable D call. The sequence was obtained from a female donor in good health and CMV-seropositive. The DNA for the CDR3 is TGTGCCAGCAGCTTAGGTACCGGGAACTATGGCTACACCTTC. This sequence encodes CASSLGTGNYGYTF. The full variable domain, with the rest looked up from reference TRBV11-2 and TRBJ1-2, is EAGVAQSPRYKIIEKRQSVAFWCNPISGHATLYWYQQILGQGPKLLIQFQNNGVVDDSQLPKDRFSAERLKGVDSTLKIQPAKLEDSAVYLCASSLGTGNYGYTFGSGTRLTVV.